This paragraph covers one T cell receptor (beta chain) sequence. The antigen is undetermined. It was with 60 Vbeta and 13 Jbeta primers that the PCR ran. Clones were read by immunoSEQ multiplex PCR, and TCRdb kept only the in-frame ones, dropping some. The data show 140,000 or so clones, with 78% seen just once and 2.5% to 3.5% held by the top ten. Germline V lookup: CDR1 MDHEN, CDR2 SYDVKM. The CDR3 contains 11 residues. V shed 7 bases and J shed 4 bases, with 7 bases lying between them. The data belong to a study of cytomegalovirus exposure and HLA in healthy donors. Study conclusions and caveats: With further analysis later on, most CMV-associated TCR beta chains appeared HLA-restricted.

The chain recombines TRBV28 with TRBJ1-1; D remains ambiguous. The sample consisted of PBMCs. This TCR derives from a female donor in good health and CMV-seronegative. As DNA, the CDR3 is TGTGCCAGCAAAGCGGGCACTGAAGCTTTCTTT. Amino acids: CASKAGTEAFF. The full variable domain, in which reference TRBV28 and TRBJ1-1 provide the parts outside the CDR3, is DVKVTQSSRYLVKRTGEKVFLECVQDMDHENMFWYRQDPGLGLRLIYFSYDVKMKEKGDIPEGYSVSREKKERFSLILESASTNQTSMYLCASKAGTEAFFGQGTRLTVV.